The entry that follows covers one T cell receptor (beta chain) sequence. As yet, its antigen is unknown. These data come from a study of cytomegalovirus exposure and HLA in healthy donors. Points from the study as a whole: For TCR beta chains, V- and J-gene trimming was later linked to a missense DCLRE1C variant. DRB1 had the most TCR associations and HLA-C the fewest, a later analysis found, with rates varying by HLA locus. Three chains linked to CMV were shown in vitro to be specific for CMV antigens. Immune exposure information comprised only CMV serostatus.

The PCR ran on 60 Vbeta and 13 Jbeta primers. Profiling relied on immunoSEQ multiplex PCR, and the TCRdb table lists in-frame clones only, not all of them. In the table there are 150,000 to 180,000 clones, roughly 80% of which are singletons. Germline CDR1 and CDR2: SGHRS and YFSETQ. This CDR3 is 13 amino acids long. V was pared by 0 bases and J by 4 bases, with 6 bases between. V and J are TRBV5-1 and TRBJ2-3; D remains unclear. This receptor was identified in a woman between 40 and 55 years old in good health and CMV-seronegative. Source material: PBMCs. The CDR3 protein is CASSLGEADTQYF. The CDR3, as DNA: TGCGCCAGCAGCTTGGGAGAGGCAGATACGCAGTATTTT. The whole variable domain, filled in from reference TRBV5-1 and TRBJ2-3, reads KAGVTQTPRYLIKTRGQQVTLSCSPISGHRSVSWYQQTPGQGLQFLFEYFSETQRNKGNFPGRFSGRQFSNSRSEMNVSTLELGDSALYLCASSLGEADTQYFGPGTRLTVL.